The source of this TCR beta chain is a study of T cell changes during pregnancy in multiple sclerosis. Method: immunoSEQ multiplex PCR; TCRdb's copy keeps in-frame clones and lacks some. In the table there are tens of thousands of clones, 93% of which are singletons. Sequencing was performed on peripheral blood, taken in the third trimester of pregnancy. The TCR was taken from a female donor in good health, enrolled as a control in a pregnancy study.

The CDR3 DNA follows: TGTGCCAGCTCACTACAAACAGAGAACTATGGCTACACCTTC. Amino acid sequence: CASSLQTENYGYTF. This chain connects TRBV18 to TRBJ1-2; D uncertain. The V end lost 4 bases, the J end lost 2 bases, and 11 bases lay between the germline ends. Per germline, CDR1 KGHSH and CDR2 LQKENI. The CDR3 covers 14 residues.